This T cell receptor (beta chain) was retrieved from a study of PD-L1 blockade in urothelial cancer. TCRdb's table, derived via immunoSEQ multiplex PCR, lists solely in-frame clones and lacks some. The table has nearly 45,000 clones, more than 75% seen once; the top ten hold about 13%. The time point was: peripheral blood 6 weeks after treatment start. V lost 6 bases, J lost 5 bases, and 1 base stayed unmatched. The CDR3 consists of 13 residues. CDR1 is MNHNY, CDR2 SVGAGI, per germline (reference sequence). V usage is TRBV6-6 and J usage is TRBJ2-7, with 13 bases identical to TRBD2. The source is a man in his sixties with urothelial cancer. The sample here was PBMCs, taken around atezolizumab (anti-PD-L1) treatment. CDR3 sequence: CASSGLAGDEQYF. The CDR3 DNA follows: TGTGCCAGCAGCGGACTAGCGGGAGACGAGCAGTACTTC.